The source of this T cell receptor (beta chain) is a study of CD8+ T cells in alopecia areata. Study-wide background: Treated patients were dosed with oral tofacitinib, taking 5 to 10 mg twice daily.

Extraction and reverse transcription of RNA yielded cDNA as the sequencing template. Generated by immunoSEQ multiplex PCR, the TCRdb table keeps only in-frame clones and is missing some. The table lists a few hundred thousand clones, about two fifths of them singletons. Study observations and caveats: More clonal than normal scalp was lesional scalp, particularly alopecia totalis/universalis.

Indicated treatment: oral pan-JAK inhibitor, 5-10 mg twice daily. The V end was cut by 1 base, the J end by 4 bases, with 13 bases between. The length of the CDR3 is 14 residues. Germline-derived CDR1 and CDR2 are GTSNPN and SVGIG (reference sequence). A remark on this clone: The antigen is unknown.

This rearrangement joins TRBV30 to TRBJ1-1, with no clear D. The sequences come from CD4+ T cells sorted from blood, collected around week 34, from a patient treated with tofacitinib. The clonotype was recovered from a human donor with alopecia areata. The CDR3: CAWSGAGMGTEAFF. CDR3 in DNA: TGTGCCTGGAGTGGGGCGGGCATGGGCACTGAAGCTTTCTTT. The whole variable domain, filled in from reference TRBV30 and TRBJ1-1, reads SQTIHQWPATLVQPVGSPLSLECTVEGTSNPNLYWYRQAAGRGLQLLFYSVGIGQISSEVPQNLSASRPQDRQFILSSKKLLLSDSGFYLCAWSGAGMGTEAFFGQGTRLTVV.